This T cell receptor beta chain was profiled in a study of T cell repertoires in cytomegalovirus infection. Whole-study context: Both CMV infection and a matching HLA type were indicated by public TCR beta signatures.

A few counts support this clonotype. Its antigen is not identified. This CDR3 is built from 19 residues. Trimming cost V 6 bases and J 2 bases; bases outside gene matches: 17. Germline-derived CDR1 and CDR2 are SGHNT and YENEEA. Using its own MiXCR run on the reads, TCRdb lists one record per CDR3 protein. The table lists around 710,000 distinct CDR3 sequences, just under 30% of them singletons. The material sequenced was cultured CD8+ T cells from PBMCs, taken from culture after CMV antigen stimulation. The sequence was collected from a human donor in good health (CMV status not recorded). Some clones in this sample may be carry-over from other donors' samples. The V call is TRBV11-3, the J call TRBJ1-5, with 9 bases lining up with TRBD1. The DNA of the CDR3 is TGTGCCAGCAGAGCTTGCCGGGACAGGGCTGGCGTCGGCAATCAGCCCCAGCATTTT. Protein product: CASRACRDRAGVGNQPQHF.